The 18 T cell receptor beta chains below all came from one sample that was sequenced in a study of blood T cell repertoires in COVID-19 (dated by TCRdb to the early 2020s). Library preparation used the immunoSEQ multiplex PCR assay. TCRdb took over this immuneACCESS table, retaining in-frame rearrangements with V and J assigned. Such tables are incomplete; in checked studies, under half of the missing clones stem from an unresolved V gene, and the remainder is unexplained. This sample comprises around 200,000 clones, 75% to 90% of them detected only once. In total, the top ten clones hold 4.5% to 5.5% of the sample. Sequenced: peripheral blood. The receptors shown here come from a human donor in a cohort sampled during active COVID-19.

This clone has a single count. The J gene is TRBJ2-5, the V gene TRBV9, with TRBD2 matching 8 bases. The CDR3 covers 16 residues. CDR1 is SGDLS and CDR2 is YYNGEE in the germline V gene. V dropped 0 bases and J dropped 1; count of bases not matched to a gene: 5. In nucleotides, the CDR3 is TGTGCCAGCAGCGTAGGCGGGGGGCGTCGCCAAGAGACCCAGTACTTC. The encoded protein is CASSVGGGRRQETQYF. The entire variable domain, with the rest obtained from reference TRBV9 and TRBJ2-5, is as follows: DSGVTQTPKHLITATGQRVTLRCSPRSGDLSVYWYQQSLDQGLQFLIQYYNGEERAKGNILERFSAQQFPDLHSELNLSSLELGDSALYFCASSVGGGRRQETQYFGPGTRLLVL.

The chain is built from TRBV4-3 and TRBJ2-1, with D possibly matching TRBD1 (5 bases). V dropped 1 base and J dropped 8 bases, with 12 bases sitting between them. The CDR3 has 14 residues. CDR1 LGHNA and CDR2 YSLEER come from the germline V gene. CDR3 nucleotides: TGCGCCAGCAGCCAAGCGGGTAGGGGCTATGAGCAGTTCTTC. It encodes CASSQAGRGYEQFF.

The chain carries TRBV7-6 and TRBJ2-7, with D perhaps TRBD1 (5 bases). CDR1 and CDR2 (germline): SGHVS, FNYEAQ. V lost 2 bases and J 7 bases, leaving 9 bases between the germline ends. This CDR3 is built from 12 residues. The CDR3 DNA reads as TGTGCCAGCAGCTTAAGACAGATGGAGCAGTACTTC. Protein product: CASSLRQMEQYF.

A single count supports this clone. The chain joins TRBV11-3 to TRBJ2-4; 8 bases align to TRBD2. V shed 3 bases, J shed 7 bases, and the junction held 5 bases outside the gene matches. CDR1 is SGHNT and CDR2 is YENEEA in the germline V gene. The CDR3 has 14 amino acids. The CDR3 spells CASSLSGSGNIQYF. CDR3 sequence (DNA): TGTGCCAGCAGCTTGAGCGGGAGTGGGAACATTCAGTACTTC. Supplemented by reference TRBV11-3 and TRBJ2-4, the full variable domain reads EAGVVQSPRYKIIEKKQPVAFWCNPISGHNTLYWYLQNLGQGPELLIRYENEEAVDDSQLPKDRFSAERLKGVDSTLKIQPAELGDSAVYLCASSLSGSGNIQYFGAGTRLSVL.

This clone was counted a few times. J is TRBJ2-3 and V is TRBV30; TRBD2 agrees at 9 bases. V trimming: 1 base; J trimming: 2 bases; junction bases outside the gene matches: 4. This CDR3 has 15 amino acids. The germline V gene encodes CDR1 GTSNPN and CDR2 SVGIG (reference sequence). The CDR3 DNA follows: TGTGCCTGGAGTGGTATAGCGGGAGTCACAGATACGCAGTATTTT. This gives the protein CAWSGIAGVTDTQYF.

This sequence joins TRBV5-1 and TRBJ2-6, with 13 bases matching TRBD2. V shed 2 bases and J 0 bases; nucleotides not matched to a gene: 2. The germline CDR1 and CDR2 sequences are SGHRS and YFSETQ. There are 18 residues in the CDR3. In DNA, the CDR3 is TGCGCCAGCAGCTTTAGACTAGCGGGGGGCTCTGGGGCCAACGTCCTGACTTTC. Translation: CASSFRLAGGSGANVLTF. The variable domain in full, completed from reference TRBV5-1 and TRBJ2-6, reads KAGVTQTPRYLIKTRGQQVTLSCSPISGHRSVSWYQQTPGQGLQFLFEYFSETQRNKGNFPGRFSGRQFSNSRSEMNVSTLELGDSALYLCASSFRLAGGSGANVLTFGAGSRLTVL.

The chain joins TRBV5-4 to TRBJ1-2, with no clear D. Per germline, CDR1 SGHNT and CDR2 YYREEE (reference sequence). The V end was cut by 5 bases, the J end by 0 bases, with 8 bases between. This CDR3 has 13 residues. CDR3 nucleotide sequence: TGTGCCAGCAGTCCTAATTCTAACTATGGCTACACCTTC. Encoded protein: CASSPNSNYGYTF.

The V and J genes are TRBV29-1 and TRBJ1-2; D unresolved. The CDR3 is 12 residues long. V gave up 6 bases and J gave up 8 bases, with 16 bases separating them. Germline loops: CDR1 SQVTM, CDR2 ANQGSEA. The chain's CDR3 is CSVPWVEYGYTF. The DNA of the CDR3 is TGCAGCGTCCCCTGGGTGGAGTACGGCTACACCTTC.

This rearrangement joins TRBV6-6 to TRBJ2-7; D is perhaps TRBD1 (6 bases). The CDR3 consists of 14 residues. Trimming shortened V by 6 bases and J by 3 bases, and 15 bases separated the two germline ends. Germline CDR1 is MNHNY and CDR2 is SVGAGI (reference sequence). The CDR3 region is CASSNKQGIYEQYF. The CDR3 nucleotides are TGTGCCAGCAGCAACAAGCAGGGGATCTACGAGCAGTACTTC.

The J gene is TRBJ1-2, the V gene TRBV19; D call uncertain. With 7 bases removed from V and 6 bases from J, the gap between germline ends came to 21 bases. The CDR3 has 15 amino acids. Germline V gene sequence: CDR1 LNHDA, CDR2 SQIVND (reference sequence). The CDR3 DNA reads as TGTGCCAGTAACCGGGGAAACCCCTTGGTCAATGGCTACACCTTC. Translating gives CASNRGNPLVNGYTF.

V gene TRBV9 combines with J gene TRBJ2-1; tentatively, D is TRBD2 (5 bases). This CDR3 is 14 amino acids long. Trimming shortened V by 0 bases and J by 9 bases, and 13 bases separated the two germline ends. The germline V gene encodes CDR1 SGDLS and CDR2 YYNGEE. The CDR3 coding sequence is TGTGCCAGCAGCGTAGGTGATAGCGTTGGTGAGCAGTTCTTC. Protein: CASSVGDSVGEQFF.

The genes are TRBV4-1 and TRBJ2-2; 8 bases agree with TRBD2. CDR1 and CDR2 from the germline V gene are MGHRA and YSYEKL. This CDR3 spans 16 amino acids. The trim removed 5 bases at V and 0 bases at J, leaving 5 bases unmatched. CDR3 coding DNA: TGCGCCAGCAGCGGGACGCGGGGGGCGAACACCGGGGAGCTGTTTTTT. Its translation is CASSGTRGANTGELFF.

The gene calls are TRBV30 and TRBJ1-2; 7 bases fit TRBD1. The CDR3 extends over 13 amino acids. The trim removed 8 bases at V and 2 bases at J, leaving 8 bases unmatched. CDR1 is GTSNPN and CDR2 is SVGIG in the germline V gene (reference sequence). CDR3 sequence reads: CAIRQGPNYGYTF. CDR3 sequence (DNA): TGTGCCATACGACAGGGACCGAACTATGGCTACACCTTC.

This clone was found once. This same CDR3 is encoded by further DNA sequences in the sample. This chain links TRBV7-9 with TRBJ2-7, with 10 bases aligning to TRBD2. Unmatched junction bases numbered 6, after V lost 4 bases and J lost 3 bases. The CDR3 extends over 15 amino acids. Germline CDR1 is SEHNR and CDR2 is FQNEAQ (reference sequence). The CDR3 bases are TGTGCCAGCAGCTCTCAAGCGGGAGGGAGCTACGAGCAGTACTTC. This encodes CASSSQAGGSYEQYF.

The V call is TRBV7-9, the J call TRBJ2-5; 7 nucleotides align to TRBD1. Losses at the gene ends were 5 bases for V and 4 bases for J; bases not matched to a gene: 13. Per the germline V gene, CDR1 is SEHNR and CDR2 is FQNEAQ (reference sequence). The CDR3 is 16 amino acids. The CDR3 sequence: CASSPVGQVTGETQYF. The CDR3 nucleotides are TGTGCCAGCAGCCCGGTAGGACAGGTGACAGGAGAGACCCAGTACTTC.

The chain joins TRBV7-9 to TRBJ2-5, with 9 bases identical to TRBD1. The CDR3 is made up of 15 amino acids. V was pared by 5 bases and J by 5 bases, with 9 bases of the junction left unmatched. Per the germline V gene, CDR1 is SEHNR and CDR2 is FQNEAQ (reference sequence). The CDR3 region has the DNA TGTGCCAGCAGCATAAGGACAGGGGAGCGGGAGACCCAGTACTTC. The encoded protein is CASSIRTGERETQYF.

The chain uses TRBV11-1 and TRBJ2-7; 9 bases map to TRBD2. Germline CDR1 and CDR2: SGHAT and FQDESV (reference sequence). The V and J ends lost 2 bases and 2 bases, in that order; junction bases with no gene match: 4. The CDR3 extends over 15 amino acids. CDR3 nucleotide sequence: TGTGCCAGCAGCTTATCAGCGGGAGGTACCTACGAGCAGTACTTC. Encoded protein: CASSLSAGGTYEQYF.

The CDR3 DNA reads as TGTGCCAGCAGTTCCTCCGGACTAGCGGGAGTTTACGAGCAGTACTTC. Translated, it gives CASSSSGLAGVYEQYF. The chain uses TRBV6-5 and TRBJ2-7; 13 bases match TRBD2. The CDR3 covers 16 residues. V gave up 4 bases and J gave up 4 bases; unmatched junction bases: 7. Germline-derived CDR1 and CDR2 are MNHEY and SVGAGI.